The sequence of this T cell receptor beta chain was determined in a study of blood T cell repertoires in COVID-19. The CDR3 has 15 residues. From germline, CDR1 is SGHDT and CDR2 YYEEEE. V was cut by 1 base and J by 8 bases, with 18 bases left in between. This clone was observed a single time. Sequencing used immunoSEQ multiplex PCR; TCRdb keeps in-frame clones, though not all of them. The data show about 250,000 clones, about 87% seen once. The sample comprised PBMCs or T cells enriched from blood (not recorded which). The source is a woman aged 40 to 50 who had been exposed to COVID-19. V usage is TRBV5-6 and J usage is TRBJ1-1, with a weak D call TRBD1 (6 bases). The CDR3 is CASSLFSGGAPEAFF. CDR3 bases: TGTGCCAGCAGCTTGTTTTCTGGGGGCGCTCCAGAAGCTTTCTTT.